The source of this T cell receptor beta chain is a study of cytomegalovirus exposure and HLA in healthy donors. Whole-study results and caveats: TCR beta V segments were, for the most part, productive about 87% or about 30% of the time in an earlier analysis. A later analysis, which compared TCR beta chains of equal frequency, found the HLA-associated ones more clonally expanded.

Comments on this clone: Its antigen remains unidentified.

This PCR relied on a set of 60 Vbeta primers and 13 Jbeta primers. Sequencing was performed with immunoSEQ multiplex PCR; in TCRdb, only in-frame clones are kept and a portion is missing. Counted here are roughly 150,000 clones, about 80% occurring once; the ten biggest clones make up approximately 2%. CDR3 size: 16 residues. J gave up 3 bases and V 3 bases, and 6 bases lay outside the gene matches. The V gene's germline CDR1 is MNHNY and CDR2 SVGAGI (reference sequence). This chain joins TRBV6-6 and TRBJ2-5, with 11 bases that match TRBD2. Input material: PBMCs. The source of this sequence is a man aged 25-45 years in good health and CMV-seronegative. This CDR3 is CASSYFGTSGEETQYF. CDR3 coding DNA: TGTGCCAGCAGTTATTTTGGGACTAGCGGTGAAGAGACCCAGTACTTC.